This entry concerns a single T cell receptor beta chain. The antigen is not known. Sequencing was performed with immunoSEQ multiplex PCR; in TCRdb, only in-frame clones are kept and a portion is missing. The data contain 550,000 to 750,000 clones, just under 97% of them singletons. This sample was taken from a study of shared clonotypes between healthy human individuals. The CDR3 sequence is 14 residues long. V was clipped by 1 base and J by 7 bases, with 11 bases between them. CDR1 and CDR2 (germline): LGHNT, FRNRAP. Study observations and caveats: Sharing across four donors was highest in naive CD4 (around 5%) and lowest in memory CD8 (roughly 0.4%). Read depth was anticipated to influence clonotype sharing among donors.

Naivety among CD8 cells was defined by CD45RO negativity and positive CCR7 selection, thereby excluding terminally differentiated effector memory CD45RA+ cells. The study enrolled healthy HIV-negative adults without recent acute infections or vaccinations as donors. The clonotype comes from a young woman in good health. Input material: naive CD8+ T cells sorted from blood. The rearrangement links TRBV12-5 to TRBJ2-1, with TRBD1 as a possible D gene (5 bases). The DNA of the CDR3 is TGTGCTAGTGGTTTGGAGCCAGGGATGAATGAGCAGTTCTTC. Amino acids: CASGLEPGMNEQFF.